Sequencing of this T cell receptor (beta chain) was carried out in a study of blood T cell repertoires in COVID-19. Germline loops: CDR1 SGHRS, CDR2 YFSETQ. The ends lost 7 bases at V and 3 bases at J; junction bases unmatched: 9. This CDR3 is built from 15 residues. Here immunoSEQ multiplex PCR was the method, and the copy in TCRdb shows in-frame clones only, minus some. Of 310,000 or so clones in the sample, 90% were seen once. Grouping used clinical history reported by participants in a survey and questionnaire. The chain joins TRBV5-1 to TRBJ2-3; 9 positions match TRBD2. Sequenced: PBMCs or T cells enriched from blood (not recorded which). The receptor comes from a woman under 30 with acute COVID-19. For the CDR3, the DNA is TGCGCCAGCTCCGTACCGGGACTAGCAACAGATACGCAGTATTTT. Translating it yields CASSVPGLATDTQYF.